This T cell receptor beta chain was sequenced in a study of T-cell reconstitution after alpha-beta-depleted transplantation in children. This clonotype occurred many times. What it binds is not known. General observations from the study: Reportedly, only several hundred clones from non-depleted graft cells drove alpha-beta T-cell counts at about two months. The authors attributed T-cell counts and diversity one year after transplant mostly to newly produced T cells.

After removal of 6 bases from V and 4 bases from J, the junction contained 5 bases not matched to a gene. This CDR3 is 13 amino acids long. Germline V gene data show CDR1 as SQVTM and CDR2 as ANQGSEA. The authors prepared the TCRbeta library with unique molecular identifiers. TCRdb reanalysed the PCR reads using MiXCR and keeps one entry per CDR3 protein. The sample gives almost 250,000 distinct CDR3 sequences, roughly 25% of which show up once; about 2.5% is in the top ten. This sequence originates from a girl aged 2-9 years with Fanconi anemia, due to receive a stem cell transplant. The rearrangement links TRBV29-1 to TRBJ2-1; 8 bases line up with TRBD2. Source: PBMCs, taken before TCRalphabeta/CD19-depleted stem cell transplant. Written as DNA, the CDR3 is TGCAGCGTGGGACTAGGTCATTACAATGAGCAGTTCTTC. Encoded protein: CSVGLGHYNEQFF.